This T cell receptor beta chain was recorded in a study of identical twins. Germline V gene lookup returns CDR1 MNHEY and CDR2 SMNVEV (reference sequence). Trimming took 5 bases from V and 0 from J; bases not matched to a gene: 9. This CDR3 comprises 17 residues. MiXCR, applied by TCRdb to the 5' RACE reads, yields one record per CDR3 protein. The data contain 510,000 or so distinct CDR3 sequences, roughly 15% of them seen just once; the ten biggest clones take up 0.44%. Study findings and constraints: For out-of-frame beta sequences, excess twin sharing was weaker.

Turning to this clonotype: Its antigen is currently unknown.

Another study also made use of these data, one on yellow fever vaccine responses in identical twins.

The sequencing input was CD4+ T cells sorted from blood. The sequence was collected from a woman aged 18-29 years in good health. This chain uses TRBV27 with TRBJ2-5, with 10 bases lining up with TRBD1. The CDR3: CASSLQQGQGYQETQYF. The CDR3 DNA is TGTGCCAGCAGTCTACAACAGGGACAGGGGTACCAAGAGACCCAGTACTTC.